What follows is one T cell receptor (beta chain) and its context. Its antigen is not identified. The data originate from a study of T cell responses to AZD1222 COVID-19 vaccine. The V end lost 3 bases, the J end lost 0 bases, and 5 bases lay between the germline ends. This CDR3 region has 14 residues. CDR1 is KGHSH and CDR2 is LQKENI in the germline V gene. Whole-study findings and limits: The donor cohort was predominantly white British with a female majority, and clonal diversity may have been underestimated. Just 5 to 7 AZD1222 recipients were seropositive at baseline. Unmutated variant regions are reportedly the target of nearly half of TCRs that are spike-specific.

Generated by immunoSEQ multiplex PCR, the TCRdb table keeps only in-frame clones and is missing some. Among tens of thousands of clones listed, around 90% were seen once. The genes are TRBV18 and TRBJ1-4; D is ambiguous. The sequence was obtained from an adult in good health. The input for sequencing was peripheral blood, taken on day 0 of AZD1222 vaccination. For the CDR3, the DNA is TGTGCCAGCTCACCGGACGCAACTAATGAAAAACTGTTTTTT. Encoded protein: CASSPDATNEKLFF.